The 9 T cell receptor beta chains in this list originate from one sample, sequenced in a study of blood T cell repertoires in COVID-19 (dated by TCRdb to the early 2020s). The library was produced with the immunoSEQ multiplex PCR assay. Held by TCRdb, this immuneACCESS table contains in-frame sequences only and omits some clones. Under half of the omission traces to an unresolved V gene where checked; the cause of the rest is unknown. This sample holds around 400,000 clones; more than 85% were observed only once. The top ten clonotypes cover around 0.86% of the sample. The material sequenced was PBMCs or T cells enriched from blood (not recorded which). The receptor set was obtained from a woman in her 40s who had been exposed to COVID-19.

This chain joins TRBV19 and TRBJ1-1; 7 bases agree with TRBD1. CDR1 is LNHDA and CDR2 is SQIVND in the germline V gene (reference sequence). CDR3 length equals 15 residues. The junction had 9 bases not matched to a gene; V was cut back by 7 bases and J by 1 base. CDR3 bases: TGTGCCAGTACCTCTACAGGGGCCCCGAACACTGAAGCTTTCTTT. This encodes CASTSTGAPNTEAFF.

V usage is TRBV5-1 and J usage is TRBJ1-3; 9 bases map to TRBD1. The V gene's germline CDR1 is SGHRS and CDR2 YFSETQ. CDR3 length equals 17 residues. V dropped 3 bases and J dropped 0; count of bases not matched to a gene: 7. For the CDR3, the DNA is TGCGCCAGCAGCTACTCCGGGACAGGGAGCTCTGGAAACACCATATATTTT. This encodes CASSYSGTGSSGNTIYF. The full variable domain, with the rest looked up from reference TRBV5-1 and TRBJ1-3, is KAGVTQTPRYLIKTRGQQVTLSCSPISGHRSVSWYQQTPGQGLQFLFEYFSETQRNKGNFPGRFSGRQFSNSRSEMNVSTLELGDSALYLCASSYSGTGSSGNTIYFGEGSWLTVV.

The V call is TRBV6-2 or TRBV6-3, the J call TRBJ1-4; 9 nucleotides line up with TRBD1. The CDR3 spans 14 residues. Germline assignment: CDR1 MNHEY and CDR2 SVGEGT. With V trimmed by 5 bases and J by 12 bases, 10 bases remained unmatched. This CDR3 reads CASSPGTGWQELFF. The CDR3 DNA is TGTGCCAGCAGTCCCGGGACAGGGTGGCAAGAACTGTTTTTT.

As regards this clone: A read error may produce the germline difference seen at one junction end. The chain carries TRBV30 and TRBJ2-6; possibly TRBD1 for D (6 bases). Germline CDR1 is GTSNPN and CDR2 is SVGIG (reference sequence). CDR3 length: 15 amino acids. The CDR3 here is CGWSRGRSGANVLTF. CDR3 nucleotide sequence: TGTGGCTGGAGCAGGGGCCGCTCTGGGGCCAACGTCCTGACTTTC.

The V and J genes are TRBV7-2 and TRBJ2-3, with D possibly TRBD2 on 6 matching bases. The CDR3 spans 16 residues. Germline CDR1 SGHTA, CDR2 FQGNSA. V dropped 0 bases and J dropped 4 bases, with 14 bases sitting between them. CDR3 coding DNA: TGTGCCAGCAGCTTAGCGCTGGGCGGGGTCCCAGATACGCAGTATTTT. Translation gives CASSLALGGVPDTQYF.

The chain has TRBV3-1 (or the pseudogene TRBV3-2) and TRBJ2-5; 9 bases line up with TRBD2. This CDR3 comprises 16 residues. The germline gives CDR1 LGHDT, CDR2 YNNKEL (reference sequence). V lost 0 bases, J lost 7 bases, and 9 bases stayed unmatched. In DNA, the CDR3 is TGTGCCAGCAGCCAAGATATAGCGGGGGATATCGGGACCCAGTACTTC. This gives the protein CASSQDIAGDIGTQYF.

The chain links TRBV18 to TRBJ1-5, with 8 bases lining up with TRBD1. Losses at the gene ends were 4 bases for V and 5 bases for J; bases not matched to a gene: 4. The germline V gene has CDR1 KGHSH and CDR2 LQKENI. There are 14 residues in the CDR3. The CDR3 reads CASSRDRGYQPQHF. The CDR3 nucleotides are TGTGCCAGCTCACGAGACAGGGGATATCAGCCCCAGCATTTT.

This clone occurred once. The V and J genes are TRBV19 and TRBJ1-2, with D uncertain. The ends were cut back, 5 bases at V and 5 bases at J, with 12 bases in the middle. The V gene's germline CDR1 is LNHDA and CDR2 SQIVND (reference sequence). This CDR3 comprises 13 residues. The CDR3 loop reads CASSPPGGYGYTF. CDR3 DNA: TGTGCCAGTAGTCCCCCGGGAGGGTATGGCTACACCTTC.

The rearrangement links TRBV24-1 to TRBJ2-7; D remains ambiguous. Per germline, CDR1 KGHDR and CDR2 SFDVKD. The CDR3 runs to 16 residues. Trimming removed 2 bases from V and 1 base from J, with 14 bases in between. The DNA of the CDR3 is TGTGCCACCAGTGATTCCACAGCCGAACCTTCCTACGAGCAGTACTTC. Translation gives CATSDSTAEPSYEQYF.